The clone carrying this TCR beta chain has at least ten counts. Antigen unknown. The data derive from a study of human T cells and chemical hapten exposure. Study background: Slight volume differences across pooled libraries mainly accounted for varying per-sample TCR yields.

Library preparation tagged each individual cDNA molecule with a unique molecular identifier. MiXCR, applied by TCRdb to the 5' RACE reads, yields one record per CDR3 protein. The data show 110,000 to 150,000 distinct CDR3 sequences, roughly 4.1% seen once. It was unfractionated whole blood from which total RNA was extracted. Study-wide points: No alteration of TCRs above 1 in 1000 frequency was seen with DPC sensitization.

The V gene's germline CDR1 is SNHLY and CDR2 FYNNEI. The CDR3 runs to 16 residues. V lost 0 bases and J 1 base, leaving 10 bases between the germline ends. The TCR comes from a female donor in good health. J is TRBJ1-5 and V is TRBV2; D perhaps matches TRBD1 (5 bases). Written as DNA, the CDR3 is TGTGCCAGCAGTGAAGCTCGGGGGTTAAGCAATCAGCCCCAGCATTTT. It translates to CASSEARGLSNQPQHF.